These T cell receptor beta chains were read from a single sample in a study of long-term antiretroviral therapy in people with HIV. Sequenced by immunoSEQ multiplex PCR; TCRdb stores in-frame clones only, minus some. Here the sample spans 28,000 or so clones, over 90% being singletons. This sample comprised unsorted PBMCs, obtained 6.2 years after starting antiretroviral therapy. These receptors all stem from a man in his forties with HIV. Both conserved end residues are part of each CDR3. Each record gives: CDR3 DNA, CDR3 protein, D gene, J gene, V gene. The D gene is left open where the match is weak.

TGCGCCAGCAGCTTGGAAGGGGCTGAGGGCTATGGCTACACCTTC,CASSLEGAEGYGYTF,NA,TRBJ1-2,TRBV5-1
TGCGCCAGCAGCCTTACGACTAGCGGGAGGAACAATGAGCAGTTCTTC,CASSLTTSGRNNEQFF,TRBD2,TRBJ2-1,TRBV5-1
TGTGCCAGCAGTTACAGGGCCACTGAAGCTTTCTTT,CASSYRATEAFF,NA,TRBJ1-1,TRBV6-6
TGTGCCAGCAGATCAGGGGAATGGACTGAAGCTTTCTTT,CASRSGEWTEAFF,NA,TRBJ1-1,TRBV27
TGCGCCAGCAGCTTGCTAGGGACAGAAAGGGCCGGGGAGCTGTTTTTT,CASSLLGTERAGELFF,TRBD1,TRBJ2-2,TRBV5-1
TGTGCCAGCATTGGTGACAGCTCCTACGAGCAGTACTTC,CASIGDSSYEQYF,NA,TRBJ2-7,TRBV2
TGTGCTAGCACACCAGGGGTTGGTGAGACCCAGTACTTC,CASTPGVGETQYF,NA,TRBJ2-5,TRBV7-7
TGTGCCAGCAGTTACGGGGGGGAGGTCGGCTACACCTTC,CASSYGGEVGYTF,NA,TRBJ1-2,TRBV6-5
TGTGCCAGCAGCCAGGCCTACGAGCAGTACTTC,CASSQAYEQYF,NA,TRBJ2-7,TRBV14
TGCAGCCACGATGATGTATATGGCTACACCTTC,CSHDDVYGYTF,NA,TRBJ1-2,TRBV20-1
TGTGCCAGCAGGCCAGACAGGGGGCAGGGAAAACTGTTTTTT,CASRPDRGQGKLFF,TRBD1,TRBJ1-4,TRBV6-6
TGTGCCAGCAGCGAGTGGGAGGAGTACAATGAGCAGTTCTTC,CASSEWEEYNEQFF,NA,TRBJ2-1,TRBV5-4
TGTGCCAGCAATGAAGGGAGGGCCACTGAAGCTTTCTTT,CASNEGRATEAFF,NA,TRBJ1-1,TRBV6-5